Listed below are T cell receptor beta chains from one sample, sequenced in a study of OX40 agonist ivuxolimab in advanced cancers. Assay used: immunoSEQ multiplex PCR; TCRdb lists only in-frame clones, some missing. The table shows about 83,000 clones, with about 85% occurring only once. This sample comprised CD4+ or CD8+ T cells sorted from blood, obtained in a trial of the OX40 agonist ivuxolimab. Receptors originate from an adult with an advanced solid tumor such as melanoma, head and neck, liver or kidney cancer. The CDR3 runs from the conserved cysteine through the conserved F or W. The D gene is left open where the match is weak. Size is stated for part of the rows, as once, few or many counts, or as a class when the clone is expanded.

NA,TRBD1,TRBJ2-2,TRBV7-8,CASSQPRGLDTGELFF,TGTGCCAGCAGCCAACCCAGGGGGCTCGACACCGGGGAGCTGTTTTTT
NA,TRBD1,TRBJ2-3,TRBV6-1,CASSANRGIGTDTQYF,TGTGCCAGCAGTGCGAACAGGGGTATCGGCACAGATACGCAGTATTTT
NA,TRBD2,TRBJ2-7,TRBV15,CATRTSGGLRQYF,TGTGCCACCCGGACTAGCGGGGGGTTAAGACAGTACTTC
NA,NA,TRBJ1-3,TRBV19,CASKPDSGNTIYF,TGTGCCAGTAAACCCGACTCTGGAAACACCATATATTTT
once,NA,TRBJ2-1,TRBV19,CASSYQAYNEQFF,TGTGCCAGTAGTTATCAGGCTTACAATGAGCAGTTCTTC
NA,NA,TRBJ2-7,TRBV5-4,CASSPRTSAYEQYF,TGTGCCAGCAGCCCCAGGACATCTGCCTACGAGCAGTACTTC
NA,NA,TRBJ1-5,TRBV6-1,CAIPGQVGNQPQHF,TGTGCCATTCCCGGTCAGGTTGGAAATCAGCCCCAGCATTTT
NA,TRBD1,TRBJ2-5,TRBV10-3,CAISSATGKTQETQYF,TGTGCCATCAGTTCCGCGACAGGGAAAACCCAAGAGACCCAGTACTTC
once,NA,TRBJ2-5,TRBV6-6,CASSLTGSETQYF,TGTGCCAGCAGTCTAACAGGGTCTGAGACCCAGTACTTC
NA,TRBD1,TRBJ1-1,TRBV5-1,CASSKDRGIEAFF,TGCGCCAGCAGCAAGGACAGGGGTATTGAAGCTTTCTTT
NA,NA,TRBJ2-1,TRBV18,CASSRGTDNEQFF,TGTGCCAGCTCACGGGGGACCGACAATGAGCAGTTCTTC
NA,NA,TRBJ1-1,TRBV7-2,CASPRGSSNTEAFF,TGTGCCAGTCCTCGGGGCTCGTCGAACACTGAAGCTTTCTTT
NA,NA,TRBJ1-2,TRBV18,CASSLAGSQYGYTF,TGTGCCAGCTCATTGGCCGGATCCCAGTATGGCTACACCTTC
NA,TRBD1,TRBJ2-7,TRBV19,CASNDRGAYEQYF,TGTGCCAGTAATGACAGGGGGGCCTACGAGCAGTACTTC
NA,TRBD2,TRBJ2-3,TRBV5-1,CASSVRGAGADTQYF,TGCGCCAGCAGCGTGCGGGGGGCCGGGGCAGATACGCAGTATTTT
NA,NA,TRBJ2-3,TRBV12-5,CASGLAPSRDTQYF,TGTGCTAGTGGTTTGGCCCCCTCGAGAGATACGCAGTATTTT
once,NA,TRBJ2-7,TRBV5-1,CASNLGDGRYEQYF,TGCGCCAGCAACCTCGGGGACGGACGCTACGAGCAGTACTTC
NA,TRBD2,TRBJ2-1,TRBV9,CASSDSIASGGTVDEQFF,TGTGCCAGCAGCGATTCCATAGCTAGCGGGGGTACTGTTGATGAGCAGTTCTTC
NA,NA,TRBJ1-1,TRBV5-1,CASSLLGLNTEAFF,TGCGCCAGCAGCTTGTTAGGGCTGAACACTGAAGCTTTCTTT
few,NA,TRBJ2-1,TRBV7-2,CASSLTSASYNEQFF,TGTGCCAGCAGCTTAACGAGCGCCTCCTACAATGAGCAGTTCTTC
NA,TRBD1,TRBJ1-2,TRBV27,CASRGTGGYGYTF,TGTGCCAGCAGGGGAACAGGGGGCTATGGCTACACCTTC
NA,NA,TRBJ1-5,TRBV7-9,CASSSRGGDQPQHF,TGTGCCAGCTCCTCGAGGGGGGGCGATCAGCCCCAGCATTTT
NA,NA,TRBJ2-1,TRBV7-8,CASSLVRDPWGNEQFF,TGTGCCAGCAGCTTGGTGCGGGACCCCTGGGGAAATGAGCAGTTCTTC
NA,NA,TRBJ1-5,TRBV6-1,CASSAQAINQPQHF,TGTGCCAGCAGTGCGCAGGCGATCAATCAGCCCCAGCATTTT
NA,NA,TRBJ2-2,TRBV7-6,CASSAKLREDNTGELFF,TGTGCCAGCAGCGCCAAACTCCGGGAAGACAACACCGGGGAGCTGTTTTTT
NA,NA,TRBJ1-6,TRBV6-5,CASSYSGVGSPLHF,TGTGCCAGCAGTTACTCAGGGGTCGGTTCACCCCTCCACTTT
NA,TRBD1,TRBJ2-7,TRBV6-1,CASSRQGGGYEQYF,TGTGCCAGCAGTCGACAGGGTGGTGGCTACGAGCAGTACTTC
NA,NA,TRBJ2-3,TRBV7-3,CASSLMQQSTDTQYF,TGTGCCAGCAGCTTAATGCAGCAAAGCACAGATACGCAGTATTTT
NA,NA,TRBJ2-7,TRBV5-6,CASSLGGNPGHEQYF,TGTGCCAGCAGCTTGGGGGGCAACCCAGGCCACGAGCAGTACTTC
NA,NA,TRBJ2-7,TRBV7-6,CASSLGTLASEQYF,TGTGCCAGCAGCTTAGGGACTCTCGCGAGCGAGCAGTACTTC
NA,NA,TRBJ2-1,TRBV7-9,CAAREDPWGEQFF,TGTGCAGCCCGTGAGGATCCTTGGGGTGAGCAGTTCTTC
few,NA,TRBJ2-2,TRBV9,CASTVGSGELFF,TGTGCCAGCACCGTAGGTTCCGGGGAGCTGTTTTTT
NA,NA,TRBJ1-1,TRBV6-5,CASTKGSWTEAFF,TGTGCCAGCACTAAGGGTTCTTGGACTGAAGCTTTCTTT
NA,TRBD1,TRBJ1-1,TRBV9,CASSATPGQGAEAFF,TGTGCCAGCAGCGCAACCCCGGGACAGGGAGCTGAAGCTTTCTTT
NA,TRBD2,TRBJ2-3,TRBV18,CASSTVAGGGTDTQYF,TGTGCCAGCTCAACCGTAGCGGGGGGAGGCACAGATACGCAGTATTTT
NA,NA,TRBJ1-4,TRBV11-2,CASSRGGTNEKLFF,TGTGCCAGCAGCCGGGGTGGGACTAATGAAAAACTGTTTTTT
NA,NA,TRBJ2-7,TRBV5-1,CASSLEQGTEQYF,TGCGCCAGCAGCTTGGAGCAGGGGACCGAGCAGTACTTC
NA,NA,TRBJ1-5,TRBV7-2,CASSPGPSNQPQHF,TGTGCCAGCAGCCCGGGACCTAGCAATCAGCCCCAGCATTTT
few,NA,TRBJ1-1,TRBV18,CASSPQGGDLTEAFF,TGTGCCAGCTCACCACAGGGCGGGGATTTAACTGAAGCTTTCTTT
NA,NA,TRBJ1-5,TRBV7-3,CASSLSGDQPQHF,TGTGCCAGCAGCTTAAGTGGTGATCAGCCCCAGCATTTT
NA,NA,TRBJ2-7,TRBV10-2,CASSEEGQTYEQYF,TGCGCCAGCAGTGAGGAGGGGCAAACCTACGAGCAGTACTTC